This entry lists 21 T cell receptor beta chains sequenced from one sample in a study of control samples from healthy donors and cancer patients. Assay used: immunoSEQ multiplex PCR; TCRdb lists only in-frame clones, some missing. The sample consists of 150,000 to 200,000 clones, around nine tenths of them appearing once. The material sequenced was blood. The receptors shown here come from a man aged 25-45 years in good health.

J is TRBJ1-5 and V is TRBV2, with D tentatively TRBD1 (6 bases). CDR3 length: 15 residues. Germline CDR1 SNHLY, CDR2 FYNNEI. Trimming shortened V by 6 bases and J by 4 bases, and 16 bases separated the two germline ends. CDR3 loop: CASSPDSARNQPQHF. CDR3 sequence (DNA): TGTGCCAGCAGCCCGGACAGTGCTAGGAATCAGCCCCAGCATTTT. Full variable domain (missing parts from reference TRBV2 and TRBJ1-5): EPEVTQTPSHQVTQMGQEVILRCVPISNHLYFYWYRQILGQKVEFLVSFYNNEISEKSEIFDDQFSVERPDGSNFTLKIRSTKLEDSAMYFCASSPDSARNQPQHFGDGTRLSIL.

The chain employs TRBV7-2 and TRBJ2-7, with D tentatively TRBD2 (5 bases). The germline CDR1 and CDR2 sequences are SGHTA and FQGNSA. The V end was cut by 5 bases, the J end by 1 base, with 15 bases between. The CDR3 is 15 residues long. The chain's CDR3 is CASSPRPGSSYEQYF. The CDR3 DNA is TGTGCCAGCAGCCCCCGTCCGGGGTCGTCCTACGAGCAGTACTTC.

The V call is TRBV5-1, the J call TRBJ1-1; 7 bases are a match to TRBD1. This CDR3 spans 13 amino acids. J was trimmed by 3 bases and V by 4 bases; bases with no gene match: 3. Germline V gene lookup returns CDR1 SGHRS and CDR2 YFSETQ. The CDR3 is CASSGTVDTEAFF. In nucleotides, the CDR3 is TGCGCCAGCAGCGGGACAGTTGACACTGAAGCTTTCTTT.

The genes are TRBV10-3 and TRBJ1-6, with D tentatively TRBD1 (5 bases). The V end was cut by 8 bases, the J end by 8 bases, with 13 bases between. CDR1 ENHRY and CDR2 SYGVKD come from the germline V gene. The CDR3 loop spans 13 amino acids. CDR3 in DNA: TGTGCCATCTCGGGGCCGACCGATTCACCCCTCCACTTT. Translation: CAISGPTDSPLHF.

The chain combines TRBV7-8 with TRBJ1-4; the D gene is possibly TRBD1 (5 bases). The CDR3 totals 15 residues. Looked up from germline, CDR1 is SGHVS and CDR2 is FQNEAQ. Trimming removed 3 bases at V and 11 bases at J, with 19 bases between. CDR3 protein: CASSLDAIDSPKLFF. Written as DNA, the CDR3 is TGTGCCAGCAGCTTGGACGCGATAGACAGCCCCAAACTGTTTTTT.

The J gene is TRBJ1-4, the V gene TRBV18; unclear D gene. The CDR3 extends over 13 amino acids. V shed 2 bases and J shed 3 bases, with 4 bases lying between them. Germline CDR1 and CDR2: KGHSH and LQKENI. This CDR3 is CASSPSSNEKLFF. CDR3 DNA: TGTGCCAGCTCACCAAGTTCTAATGAAAAACTGTTTTTT.

The chain is built from TRBV29-1 and TRBJ1-5, with D possibly being TRBD1 (5 bases). Between the trimmed V and J ends, which lost 4 bases and 6 bases, there was a span of 13 bases. The CDR3 length is 13 residues. Germline-derived CDR1 and CDR2 are SQVTM and ANQGSEA. CDR3 in amino acids: CSVVQQAGQPQHF. The CDR3, as DNA: TGCAGCGTTGTCCAACAGGCCGGTCAGCCCCAGCATTTT.

V gene TRBV10-3 combines with J gene TRBJ1-1, with no clear D. The CDR3 length is 12 residues. Per germline, CDR1 ENHRY and CDR2 SYGVKD. Trimming shortened V by 4 bases and J by 2 bases, and 5 bases separated the two germline ends. CDR3: CAISGYNTEAFF. As DNA, the CDR3 is TGTGCCATCAGTGGTTATAACACTGAAGCTTTCTTT.

The V gene is TRBV18, the J gene TRBJ1-4; unclear D gene. Trimming took 5 bases from V and 3 from J, leaving 7 bases between them. The CDR3 loop spans 13 amino acids. Germline V CDR1 and CDR2: KGHSH, LQKENI. The CDR3 protein is CASSNSPNEKLFF. For the CDR3, the DNA is TGTGCCAGCTCAAACAGCCCTAATGAAAAACTGTTTTTT.

This chain uses TRBV11-2 with TRBJ2-1; 8 bases map to TRBD2. Germline V gene data show CDR1 as SGHAT and CDR2 as FQNNGV. Unmatched junction bases numbered 11, after V lost 3 bases and J lost 4 bases. This CDR3 has 17 amino acids. The CDR3, as DNA: TGTGCCAGCAGCTTGTCTTTCGGGACTAGGGCATACAATGAGCAGTTCTTC. Translating gives CASSLSFGTRAYNEQFF.

The J gene is TRBJ1-1, the V gene TRBV10-2; the D is unclear. The germline gives CDR1 WSHSY, CDR2 SAAADI. The CDR3 has 14 residues. V was clipped by 5 bases and J by 1 base, with 11 bases between them. The CDR3 protein is CASSYLRGNTEAFF. CDR3 bases: TGCGCCAGCAGTTACCTAAGAGGGAACACTGAAGCTTTCTTT.

This chain connects TRBV2 to TRBJ1-2; no reliable D call. V was pared by 6 bases and J by 6 bases, with 11 bases between. Germline V CDR1 and CDR2: SNHLY, FYNNEI. There are 12 residues in the CDR3. The CDR3 protein is CASRLLRDGYTF. CDR3 nucleotide sequence: TGTGCCAGCAGGCTTCTTCGGGATGGCTACACCTTC. Combining the CDR3 with reference TRBV2 and TRBJ1-2 gives the whole variable domain EPEVTQTPSHQVTQMGQEVILRCVPISNHLYFYWYRQILGQKVEFLVSFYNNEISEKSEIFDDQFSVERPDGSNFTLKIRSTKLEDSAMYFCASRLLRDGYTFGSGTRLTVV.

A single count supports this clone. The chain uses TRBV7-2 and TRBJ1-6; no reliable D call. CDR1 is SGHTA and CDR2 is FQGNSA in the germline V gene. V was cut by 2 bases and J by 4 bases, with 9 bases left in between. This CDR3 has 15 residues. DNA for the CDR3: TGTGCCAGCAGCTTAAGCCAGACTTATAATTCACCCCTCCACTTT. This sequence encodes CASSLSQTYNSPLHF.

This clone was seen only once. The V and J genes are TRBV28 and TRBJ1-4; D not certain. This CDR3 spans 16 amino acids. Germline V lookup: CDR1 MDHEN, CDR2 SYDVKM. Trimming removed 3 bases at V and 5 bases at J, with 16 bases between. The chain's CDR3 is CASSLKLYFYNEKLFF. The DNA for the CDR3 is TGTGCCAGCAGTTTGAAGTTATACTTCTACAATGAAAAACTGTTTTTT.

This clone was detected only once. This rearrangement joins TRBV4-3 to TRBJ1-6; the D is unclear. The V end lost 0 bases, the J end lost 4 bases, and 7 bases lay between the germline ends. Germline lookup yields CDR1 LGHNA and CDR2 YSLEER. The CDR3 is made up of 15 amino acids. The CDR3 loop is CASSQDKLYNSPLHF. The CDR3 coding sequence is TGCGCCAGCAGCCAAGATAAGCTTTATAATTCACCCCTCCACTTT.

This clone was detected a few times. The genes are TRBV6-6 and TRBJ2-5; D is ambiguous. Trimming cost V 6 bases and J 3 bases, with 5 bases left between them. This CDR3 contains 11 residues. Germline CDR1 and CDR2: MNHNY and SVGAGI (reference sequence). CDR3 loop: CASSHKETQYF. The CDR3 DNA sequence: TGTGCCAGCAGCCACAAAGAGACCCAGTACTTC.

The chain joins TRBV5-6 to TRBJ2-2; maybe TRBD1 (5 bases). CDR3 length: 13 residues. V was clipped by 0 bases and J by 7 bases, with 7 bases between them. Germline V CDR1 and CDR2: SGHDT, YYEEEE. The CDR3 DNA reads TGTGCCAGCAGCTTGGCAGGGTTCGGGGAGCTGTTTTTT. It yields the protein CASSLAGFGELFF.

The rearrangement joins TRBV12-5 to TRBJ1-1; 9 bases align to TRBD1. Germline V gene data show CDR1 as LGHNT and CDR2 as FRNRAP. The CDR3 contains 14 residues. The V segment lost 2 bases and the J segment 2 bases; nucleotides outside the gene matches: 0. The CDR3 spells CASGLTGGNTEAFF. DNA of the CDR3: TGTGCTAGTGGTTTGACAGGGGGCAACACTGAAGCTTTCTTT.

The J gene is TRBJ1-3, the V gene TRBV7-9; possibly TRBD1 for D (5 bases). Germline V gene lookup returns CDR1 SEHNR and CDR2 FQNEAQ (reference sequence). V was pared by 6 bases and J by 2 bases, with 14 bases between. The CDR3 runs 15 residues. CDR3 amino acids: CASRPAGATGNTIYF. The CDR3 DNA reads TGTGCCAGCAGACCAGCCGGGGCTACTGGAAACACCATATATTTT.

The J gene is TRBJ2-7, the V gene TRBV7-9, with 11 bases lining up with TRBD2. The length of the CDR3 is 14 residues. The germline CDR1 and CDR2 sequences are SEHNR and FQNEAQ (reference sequence). The junction had 7 bases not matched to a gene; V was cut back by 5 bases and J by 7 bases. The DNA of the CDR3 is TGTGCCAGCAGCACTGTAGCGGGAGGGAGTGAGCAGTACTTC. Its translation: CASSTVAGGSEQYF.

The rearrangement uses TRBV19 and TRBJ1-2, with 9 bases matching TRBD1. Germline trimming cut 4 bases from V and 2 bases from J; bases unmatched to any gene: 5. Germline CDR1 and CDR2: LNHDA and SQIVND (reference sequence). This CDR3 contains 15 residues. CDR3 protein: CASSTRQGENYGYTF. The CDR3 DNA is TGTGCCAGTAGTACCCGACAGGGGGAGAACTATGGCTACACCTTC.